Below, 27 T cell receptor beta chains from the same sample are listed, as sequenced in a study of cytomegalovirus exposure and HLA in healthy donors. With 60 Vbeta and 13 Jbeta primers, the PCR was carried out. Assay used: immunoSEQ multiplex PCR; TCRdb lists only in-frame clones, some missing. The sample lists about 160,000 clones; 65% to 80% were seen once. The sample comprised PBMCs. Source of these receptors: a woman aged 45-65 years in good health and CMV-seropositive.

The chain has TRBV5-6 and TRBJ1-2; 8 bases match TRBD1. From germline, CDR1 is SGHDT and CDR2 YYEEEE. V lost 1 base, J lost 8 bases, and 10 bases stayed unmatched. The CDR3 has 15 residues. This CDR3 is CASSLRGRGPEGYTF. The CDR3 DNA reads TGTGCCAGCAGCTTGAGAGGCAGGGGGCCAGAGGGCTACACCTTC.

V is TRBV7-2 and J is TRBJ2-3, with TRBD2 matching over 8 bases. J gave up 4 bases and V 0 bases, and 6 bases lay outside the gene matches. The CDR3 length is 16 residues. Germline lookup yields CDR1 SGHTA and CDR2 FQGNSA. In DNA, the CDR3 is TGTGCCAGCAGCTTAGCGCCGACGGGGGGGCCAGATACGCAGTATTTT. It codes for CASSLAPTGGPDTQYF.

This clone was found once. The CDR3 is CASRSAGGNYGYTF. The DNA for the CDR3 is TGTGCCAGTCGAAGTGCAGGAGGGAACTATGGCTACACCTTC. The V gene is TRBV27, the J gene TRBJ1-2; D uncertain. CDR1 and CDR2 from the germline V gene are MNHEY and SMNVEV (reference sequence). Trimming shortened V by 9 bases and J by 2 bases, and 16 bases separated the two germline ends. This CDR3 has 14 residues.

J is TRBJ2-7 and V is TRBV28; TRBD1 is a possible D gene (5 bases). V shed 1 base and J shed 4 bases, with 14 bases lying between them. CDR1 MDHEN and CDR2 SYDVKM come from the germline V gene. CDR3 length: 15 residues. The CDR3, as DNA: TGTGCCAGCAGTTTATCGACAGTCCTTTTGTACGAGCAGTACTTC. It is translated as CASSLSTVLLYEQYF.

The chain carries TRBV19 and TRBJ2-2; 7 bases are a match to TRBD1. Germline assignment: CDR1 LNHDA and CDR2 SQIVND (reference sequence). Unmatched junction bases numbered 9, after V lost 8 bases and J lost 6 bases. This CDR3 region has 14 residues. The CDR3 here is CASASSGGPGELFF. CDR3 nucleotide sequence: TGTGCCAGTGCCTCCTCAGGGGGTCCCGGGGAGCTGTTTTTT.

This clone has only a few counts. V is TRBV28 and J is TRBJ1-1; perhaps TRBD1 as D (6 bases). Looked up from germline, CDR1 is MDHEN and CDR2 is SYDVKM. Trimming left V 6 bases short and J 3 bases short, with 11 bases between. The CDR3 is 13 residues long. CDR3 DNA: TGTGCCAGCAGGGCAGGGGTTTACACTGAAGCTTTCTTT. Translated: CASRAGVYTEAFF.

This sequence joins TRBV7-9 and TRBJ2-6; the D gene is possibly TRBD1 (6 bases). The CDR3 length is 18 residues. The V gene's germline CDR1 is SEHNR and CDR2 FQNEAQ (reference sequence). V lost 5 bases to trimming and J lost 1 base, with 18 bases between them. Here the CDR3 DNA reads TGTGCCAGCAGCCGCAGGGGTGGATTAGTGTCTGGGGCCAACGTCCTGACTTTC. This gives the protein CASSRRGGLVSGANVLTF.

The rearrangement joins TRBV6-5 to TRBJ1-5; 10 nucleotides align to TRBD1. V lost 6 bases and J lost 7; bases outside the gene matches: 6. This CDR3 contains 14 residues. From germline, CDR1 is MNHEY and CDR2 SVGAGI. DNA of the CDR3: TGTGCCAGCAGCCGGGACAGGGGAATCCAGCCCCAGCATTTT. Translating gives CASSRDRGIQPQHF.

The chain recombines TRBV27 with TRBJ2-7; D is perhaps TRBD1 (6 bases). The V end was cut by 1 base, the J end by 11 bases, with 12 bases between. This CDR3 is 12 amino acids long. Germline values: CDR1 MNHEY, CDR2 SMNVEV (reference sequence). This CDR3 is CASSLYGGPEYF. The CDR3 DNA reads as TGTGCCAGCAGTTTATATGGGGGCCCCGAGTACTTC.

This clone has only one observation. The V and J genes are TRBV27 and TRBJ1-4; the match to TRBD1 covers 7 bases. The germline V gene encodes CDR1 MNHEY and CDR2 SMNVEV (reference sequence). J lost 7 bases, V lost 5 bases, and 7 bases had no gene match. The CDR3 has 14 residues. In DNA, the CDR3 is TGTGCCAGCAGTGAGGGGGCTTGGATTGAAAAACTGTTTTTT. Translation: CASSEGAWIEKLFF.

This clone was seen a handful of times. The chain combines TRBV19 with TRBJ1-1, with a weak D call TRBD1 (6 bases). V was cut by 7 bases and J by 6 bases, with 15 bases left in between. This CDR3 is 13 amino acids long. Germline V gene sequence: CDR1 LNHDA, CDR2 SQIVND (reference sequence). Here the CDR3 reads CASILQGGAEAFF. Written as DNA, the CDR3 is TGTGCCAGTATTCTACAGGGAGGGGCTGAAGCTTTCTTT.

This sequence joins TRBV9 and TRBJ2-2; a weak D match, TRBD1 (6 bases). Germline V CDR1 and CDR2: SGDLS, YYNGEE. The CDR3 totals 16 residues. The V end was cut by 3 bases, the J end by 6 bases, with 18 bases between. The DNA for the CDR3 is TGTGCCAGCAGCGAACTCAGCAGGGGCTTCTCCGGGGAGCTGTTTTTT. Its translation: CASSELSRGFSGELFF.

J is TRBJ1-1 and V is TRBV4-1; D call uncertain. Germline V lookup: CDR1 MGHRA, CDR2 YSYEKL. V was trimmed by 2 bases and J by 4 bases, leaving 11 bases between them. The CDR3 length is 14 residues. The CDR3 DNA is TGCGCCAGCAGCCAACCGGGAGCAGCCACTGAAGCTTTCTTT. This sequence encodes CASSQPGAATEAFF.

The chain is built from TRBV13 and TRBJ2-7; D gene ambiguous. Germline V gene lookup returns CDR1 PRHDT and CDR2 FYEKMQ (reference sequence). CDR3 length: 12 residues. The ends were cut back, 3 bases at V and 6 bases at J, with 9 bases in the middle. The CDR3 loop is CASSFPGREQYF. The CDR3 region has the DNA TGTGCCAGCAGCTTTCCAGGTCGCGAGCAGTACTTC.

This clone has just a few counts. This chain links TRBV6-5 with TRBJ2-7, with 7 bases fitting TRBD2. The CDR3 is made up of 14 amino acids. V shed 0 bases and J 6 bases; nucleotides not matched to a gene: 5. The germline gives CDR1 MNHEY, CDR2 SVGAGI. CDR3 sequence: CASSYSREGAEQYF. The CDR3 nucleotides are TGTGCCAGCAGTTACTCGAGGGAGGGAGCCGAGCAGTACTTC.

The chain carries TRBV5-1 and TRBJ2-1; 9 bases are a match to TRBD2. The CDR3 has 13 amino acids. Trimming took 2 bases from V and 12 from J; bases not matched to a gene: 6. Germline loops: CDR1 SGHRS, CDR2 YFSETQ. In DNA, the CDR3 is TGCGCCAGCAGCTTTTCTAGCGGGATGGGGCAGTTCTTC. This encodes CASSFSSGMGQFF.

The V and J genes are TRBV11-2 and TRBJ1-5, with TRBD1 as a possible D gene (5 bases). CDR3 length equals 14 residues. Germline CDR1 is SGHAT and CDR2 is FQNNGV. Trimming stripped 3 bases from V and 3 bases from J, with 9 bases between. CDR3 nucleotide sequence: TGTGCCAGCAGCTTGGGGCCGGACAATCAGCCCCAGCATTTT. Amino acid sequence: CASSLGPDNQPQHF. Drawing the rest from reference TRBV11-2 and TRBJ1-5, the complete variable domain is EAGVAQSPRYKIIEKRQSVAFWCNPISGHATLYWYQQILGQGPKLLIQFQNNGVVDDSQLPKDRFSAERLKGVDSTLKIQPAKLEDSAVYLCASSLGPDNQPQHFGDGTRLSIL.

V usage is TRBV6-1 and J usage is TRBJ1-1, with 9 bases lining up with TRBD1. J was trimmed by 1 base and V by 6 bases; bases with no gene match: 3. CDR3 length equals 14 residues. Germline CDR1 MNHNS, CDR2 SASEGT. Here the CDR3 reads CASSEDRGNTEAFF. The CDR3 DNA reads as TGTGCCAGCAGCGAGGACAGGGGGAACACTGAAGCTTTCTTT.

V is TRBV5-1 and J is TRBJ2-3, with 8 bases identical to TRBD1. Germline CDR1 SGHRS, CDR2 YFSETQ. With V trimmed by 0 bases and J by 0 bases, 6 bases remained unmatched. The CDR3 covers 17 residues. This CDR3 reads CASSLEQGGTSTDTQYF. CDR3 DNA: TGCGCCAGCAGCTTGGAACAGGGGGGTACTAGCACAGATACGCAGTATTTT.

In nucleotides, the CDR3 is TGCGCCAGCAGCCGACCGGCCCCGGCGGGCACTGAAGCTTTCTTT. Translating it yields CASSRPAPAGTEAFF. The chain couples TRBV5-1 to TRBJ1-1; no clear D. The CDR3 covers 15 residues. V was shortened by 4 bases and J by 4 bases, with 17 bases between the two germline ends. Germline V gives CDR1 SGHRS, CDR2 YFSETQ.

The chain combines TRBV4-1 with TRBJ2-2; 9 bases align to TRBD1. This CDR3 has 18 amino acids. Losses at the gene ends were 1 base for V and 4 bases for J; bases not matched to a gene: 10. CDR1 MGHRA and CDR2 YSYEKL come from the germline V gene. DNA of the CDR3: TGCGCCAGCAGCCAAGCCCCCGGACAGGGGCGTTTCACCGGGGAGCTGTTTTTT. Amino acid sequence: CASSQAPGQGRFTGELFF.

The chain recombines TRBV2 with TRBJ2-7; TRBD2 aligns across 11 bases. Looked up from germline, CDR1 is SNHLY and CDR2 is FYNNEI. The CDR3 has 14 amino acids. Trimming took 7 bases from V and 6 from J; bases not matched to a gene: 8. DNA for the CDR3: TGTGCCAGCAATCGAGGGCTAGCGGGAGGCGAGCAGTACTTC. This encodes CASNRGLAGGEQYF.

This chain uses TRBV28 with TRBJ2-7, with TRBD2 identical over 7 bases. Germline V gives CDR1 MDHEN, CDR2 SYDVKM. The length of the CDR3 is 15 residues. J lost 3 bases, V lost 4 bases, and 9 bases had no gene match. This CDR3 reads CASSSPGGSVYEQYF. CDR3 nucleotides: TGTGCCAGCAGTTCACCAGGCGGGAGTGTCTACGAGCAGTACTTC.

This sequence joins TRBV7-6 and TRBJ2-7; D is unclear. CDR3 length equals 15 residues. In germline, CDR1 is SGHVS, CDR2 FNYEAQ. Trimming shortened V by 5 bases and J by 0 bases, and 14 bases separated the two germline ends. The CDR3 sequence is CASSPLERSSYEQYF. Written as DNA, the CDR3 is TGTGCCAGCAGCCCCTTGGAAAGGAGCTCCTACGAGCAGTACTTC.

The J gene is TRBJ2-1, the V gene TRBV27; D unclear. Trimming took off 2 bases at V and 0 bases at J, with 8 bases between the two ends. This CDR3 has 15 residues. From germline, CDR1 is MNHEY and CDR2 SMNVEV (reference sequence). The CDR3: CASSLMSASYNEQFF. The CDR3 DNA is TGTGCCAGCAGTTTAATGAGCGCCTCCTACAATGAGCAGTTCTTC.

The chain employs TRBV7-2 and TRBJ2-1, with 15 nucleotides matching TRBD2. Germline CDR1 is SGHTA and CDR2 is FQGNSA. The CDR3 is 16 residues long. V shed 5 bases, J shed 4 bases, and the junction held 3 bases outside the gene matches. CDR3 bases: TGTGCCAGCAGCATTGGACTAGCGGGAGGGTACAATGAGCAGTTCTTC. Protein: CASSIGLAGGYNEQFF. Full variable domain (rest looked up from reference TRBV7-2 and TRBJ2-1): GAGVSQSPSNKVTEKGKDVELRCDPISGHTALYWYRQSLGQGLEFLIYFQGNSAPDKSGLPSDRFSAERTGGSVSTLTIQRTQQEDSAVYLCASSIGLAGGYNEQFFGPGTRLTVL.

The chain employs TRBV27 and TRBJ2-7, with D unresolved. CDR3 length equals 13 residues. Trimming took 8 bases from V and 1 from J, leaving 12 bases between them. CDR1 MNHEY and CDR2 SMNVEV come from the germline V gene (reference sequence). CDR3 loop: CASRRLSSYEQYF. The DNA of the CDR3 is TGTGCCAGCCGCAGACTCTCATCCTACGAGCAGTACTTC.